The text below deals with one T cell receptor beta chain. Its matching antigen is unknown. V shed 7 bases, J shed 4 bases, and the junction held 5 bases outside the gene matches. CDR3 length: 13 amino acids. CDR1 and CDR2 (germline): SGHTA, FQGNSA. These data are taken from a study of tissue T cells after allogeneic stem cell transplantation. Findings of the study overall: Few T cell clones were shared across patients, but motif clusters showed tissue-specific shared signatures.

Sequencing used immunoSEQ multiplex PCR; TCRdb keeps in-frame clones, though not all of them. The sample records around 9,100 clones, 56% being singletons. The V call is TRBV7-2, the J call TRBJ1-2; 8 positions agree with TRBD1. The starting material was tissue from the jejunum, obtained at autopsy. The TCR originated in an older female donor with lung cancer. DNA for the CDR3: TGTGCCAGCAACTTCGGACAGGGCTATGGCTACACCTTC. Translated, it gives CASNFGQGYGYTF.